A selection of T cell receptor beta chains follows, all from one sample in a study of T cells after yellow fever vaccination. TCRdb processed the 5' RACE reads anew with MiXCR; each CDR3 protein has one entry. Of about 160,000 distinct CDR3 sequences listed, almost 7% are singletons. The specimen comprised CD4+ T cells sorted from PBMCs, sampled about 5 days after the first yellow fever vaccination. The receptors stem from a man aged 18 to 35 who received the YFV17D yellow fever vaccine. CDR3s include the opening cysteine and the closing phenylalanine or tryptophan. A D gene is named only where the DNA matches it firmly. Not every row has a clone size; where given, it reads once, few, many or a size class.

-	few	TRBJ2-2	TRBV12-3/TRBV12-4	CASRKGGNTGELFF	TGTGCCAGCAGAAAGGGGGGGAACACCGGGGAGCTGTTTTTT
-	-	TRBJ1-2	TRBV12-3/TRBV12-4	CASSRTTPNYGYTF	TGTGCCAGCAGCCGGACAACTCCTAACTATGGCTACACCTTC
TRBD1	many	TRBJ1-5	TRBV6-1	CASSGLTGGGQPQHF	TGTGCCAGCAGTGGCTTAACAGGGGGAGGACAGCCCCAGCATTTT
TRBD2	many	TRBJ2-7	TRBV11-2	CASSPPAGLAGGPYEQYF	TGTGCCAGCAGCCCTCCTGCAGGACTAGCGGGGGGTCCCTACGAGCAGTACTTC
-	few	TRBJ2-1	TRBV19	CASAGQRYNEQFF	TGTGCCAGCGCGGGACAACGCTACAATGAGCAGTTCTTC
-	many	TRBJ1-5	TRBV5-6	CASSLSWDQPQHF	TGTGCCAGCAGCTTGTCCTGGGATCAGCCCCAGCATTTT
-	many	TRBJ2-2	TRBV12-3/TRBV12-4	CASSLRYSTGELFF	TGTGCCAGCAGTTTGAGGTACTCCACCGGGGAGCTGTTTTTT
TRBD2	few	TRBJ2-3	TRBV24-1	CATSDQSGGGPEDTQYF	TGTGCCACCAGTGACCAATCCGGCGGGGGGCCTGAAGATACGCAGTATTTT
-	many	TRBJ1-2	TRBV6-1	CASSDRGGGGYTF	TGTGCCAGCAGTGACAGGGGAGGTGGTGGCTACACCTTC
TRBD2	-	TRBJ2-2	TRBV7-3	CASSTTGAGDTGELFF	TGTGCCAGCAGCACAACTGGGGCGGGGGACACCGGGGAGCTGTTTTTT
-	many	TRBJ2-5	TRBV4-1	CASSQDREETQYF	TGCGCCAGCAGCCAAGACAGGGAAGAGACCCAGTACTTC
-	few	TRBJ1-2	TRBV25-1	CASSGRAGAYGYTF	TGTGCCAGCAGTGGCAGGGCCGGTGCCTATGGCTACACCTTC
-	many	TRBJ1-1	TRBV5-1	CASHFDSSYTEAFF	TGCGCCTCCCACTTTGACAGTTCTTACACTGAAGCTTTCTTT
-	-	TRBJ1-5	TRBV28	CASSGRSQPQHF	TGTGCCAGCTCAGGCCGGTCGCAGCCCCAGCATTTT
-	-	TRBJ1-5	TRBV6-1	CASSATTGVRNQPQHF	TGTGCCAGCAGTGCTACAACAGGAGTTAGGAATCAGCCCCAGCATTTT
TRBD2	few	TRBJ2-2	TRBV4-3	CASSPSGGGATGELFF	TGCGCCAGCAGCCCGTCGGGCGGGGGGGCCACCGGGGAGCTGTTTTTT
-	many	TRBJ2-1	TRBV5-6	CASSLAGRGTNEQFF	TGTGCCAGCAGCTTGGCGGGCAGGGGAACGAATGAGCAGTTCTTC
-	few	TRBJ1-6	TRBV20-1	CSAPPAAGNSPLHF	TGCAGTGCTCCGCCCGCGGCGGGGAATTCACCCCTCCACTTT
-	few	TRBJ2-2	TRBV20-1	CSAREVNGELFF	TGCAGTGCTAGAGAGGTGAACGGGGAGCTGTTTTTT
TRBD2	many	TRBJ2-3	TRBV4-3	CASSQGGAGTSTDTQYF	TGCGCCAGCAGCCAAGGTGGAGCGGGGACTAGCACAGATACGCAGTATTTT
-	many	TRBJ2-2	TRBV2	CASSESGNTGELFF	TGTGCCAGCAGTGAATCTGGGAATACCGGGGAGCTGTTTTTT
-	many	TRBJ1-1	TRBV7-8	CASSLEGWGGNTEAFF	TGTGCCAGCAGCTTAGAGGGGTGGGGGGGTAACACTGAAGCTTTCTTT
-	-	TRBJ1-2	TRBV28	CASSFPGALRGYTF	TGTGCCAGCAGTTTCCCAGGGGCGCTCCGGGGCTACACCTTC
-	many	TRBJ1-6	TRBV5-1	CASRAEGYGSPLHF	TGCGCCAGCAGGGCCGAAGGTTATGGATCACCCCTCCACTTT
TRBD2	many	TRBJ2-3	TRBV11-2	CASSLLRLAGAFSTDTQYF	TGTGCCAGCAGCTTACTCCGTCTAGCGGGGGCCTTTAGCACAGATACGCAGTATTTT
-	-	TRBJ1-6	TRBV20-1	CSARGPEGPYNSPLHF	TGCAGTGCTAGAGGCCCTGAGGGACCCTATAATTCACCCCTCCACTTT
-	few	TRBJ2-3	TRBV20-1	CSADSRYTDTQYF	TGCAGTGCTGATTCTCGGTACACAGATACGCAGTATTTT
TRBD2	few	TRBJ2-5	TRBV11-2	CASSFLGAGGRQETQYF	TGTGCCAGCAGCTTCCTCGGAGCGGGGGGCCGCCAAGAGACCCAGTACTTC
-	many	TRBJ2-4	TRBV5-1	CASSQEALAGRRGGIQYF	TGCGCCAGCAGCCAAGAGGCCTTGGCGGGCCGGAGGGGGGGCATTCAGTACTTC
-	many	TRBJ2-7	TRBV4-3	CASSHSRGQLGEQYF	TGCGCCAGCAGCCATTCCAGGGGACAACTGGGCGAGCAGTACTTC
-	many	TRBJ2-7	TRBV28	CASSLSPSREQYF	TGTGCCAGCAGTTTGTCTCCAAGTAGAGAGCAGTACTTC
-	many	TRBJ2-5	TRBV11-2	CATTRGNQETQYF	TGTGCCACCACGAGGGGGAATCAAGAGACCCAGTACTTC
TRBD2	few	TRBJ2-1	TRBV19	CASSSRTSGGARGNEQFF	TGTGCCAGTAGTTCCCGGACTAGCGGGGGGGCCCGGGGCAATGAGCAGTTCTTC
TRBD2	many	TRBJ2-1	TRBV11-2	CASSFNRLAVNEQFF	TGTGCCAGCAGCTTTAACCGCCTAGCGGTCAATGAGCAGTTCTTC
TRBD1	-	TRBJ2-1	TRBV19	CASNQGVGSYNEQFF	TGTGCCAGTAATCAGGGGGTCGGATCCTACAATGAGCAGTTCTTC
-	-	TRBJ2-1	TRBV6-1	CASSSNTRGEQFF	TGTGCCAGCAGCTCAAATACTAGAGGCGAGCAGTTCTTC
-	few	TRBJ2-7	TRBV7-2	CASTNSVRARVEYEQYF	TGTGCCAGCACCAACTCCGTTCGGGCTAGAGTTGAATACGAGCAGTACTTC
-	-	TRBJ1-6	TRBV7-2	CASSLAGGMIHF	TGTGCCAGCAGCTTAGCCGGAGGTATGATCCACTTT
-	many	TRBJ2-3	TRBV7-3	CASSPVGTGTDTQYF	TGTGCCAGCAGCCCCGTGGGCACCGGCACAGATACGCAGTATTTT
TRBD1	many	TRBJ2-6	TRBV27	CASRLDRAGANVLTF	TGTGCCAGCAGGCTAGACAGGGCTGGGGCCAACGTCCTGACTTTC